This TCR beta chain was recovered during a study of blood T cell repertoires in COVID-19. Overall study context: There were acute and convalescent COVID-19 samples, and they came from the United States, Italy and Spain.

This CDR3 is built from 16 residues. Looked up from germline, CDR1 is SEHNR and CDR2 is FQNEAQ (reference sequence). V dropped 0 bases and J dropped 0; count of bases not matched to a gene: 3. Per the authors' pipeline: Reference gene primer amplification gave nucleated cell count estimates. Libraries were prepared by immunoSEQ multiplex PCR; TCRdb keeps only in-frame clonotypes and omits some of them. That table supplies the V and J calls and clone size; D and trimming were determined from the DNA. The sample consists of under 300,000 clones, over 70% of them appearing once. The chain combines TRBV7-9 with TRBJ2-3; 7 bases match TRBD2. The sample consisted of peripheral blood. This sequence was found in an elderly man with acute or convalescent COVID-19. Here the CDR3 reads CASSLAPRGSTDTQYF. DNA of the CDR3: TGTGCCAGCAGCTTAGCGCCGCGGGGGAGCACAGATACGCAGTATTTT.